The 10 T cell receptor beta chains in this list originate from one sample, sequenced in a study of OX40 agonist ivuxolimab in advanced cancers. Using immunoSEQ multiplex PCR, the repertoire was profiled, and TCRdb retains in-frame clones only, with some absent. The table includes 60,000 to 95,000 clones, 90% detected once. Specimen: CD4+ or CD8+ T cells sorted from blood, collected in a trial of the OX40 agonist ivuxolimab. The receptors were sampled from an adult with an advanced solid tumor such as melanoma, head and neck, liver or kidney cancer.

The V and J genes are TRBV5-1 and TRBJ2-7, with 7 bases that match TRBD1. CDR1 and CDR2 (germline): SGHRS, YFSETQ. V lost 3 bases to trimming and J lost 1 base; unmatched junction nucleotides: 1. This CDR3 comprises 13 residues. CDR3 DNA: TGCGCCAGCAGCTCGACAGGGTCCTACGAGCAGTACTTC. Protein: CASSSTGSYEQYF.

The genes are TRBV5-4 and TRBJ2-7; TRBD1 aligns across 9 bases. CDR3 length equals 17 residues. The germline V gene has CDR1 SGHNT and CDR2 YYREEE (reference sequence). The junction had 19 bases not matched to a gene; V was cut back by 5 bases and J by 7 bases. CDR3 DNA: TGTGCCAGCAGTTCAACGACAGGGGGTCGGGGTTTAATAGAGCAGTACTTC. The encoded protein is CASSSTTGGRGLIEQYF.

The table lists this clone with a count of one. The CDR3 protein is CASSPIPEANIQYF. For the CDR3, the DNA is TGTGCCAGCTCACCGATCCCAGAAGCGAACATTCAGTACTTC. The chain combines TRBV18 with TRBJ2-4; D gene uncertain. Per the germline V gene, CDR1 is KGHSH and CDR2 is LQKENI. This CDR3 region has 14 residues. V lost 3 bases, J lost 7 bases, and 13 bases lay in between.

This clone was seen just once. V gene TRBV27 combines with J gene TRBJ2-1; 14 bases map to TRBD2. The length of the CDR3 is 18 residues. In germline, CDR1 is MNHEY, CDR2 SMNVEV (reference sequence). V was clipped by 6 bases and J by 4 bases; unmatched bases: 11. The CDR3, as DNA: TGTGCCAGCAGCCGACACGGACTAGCGGGGGGAACTTACAATGAGCAGTTCTTC. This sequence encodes CASSRHGLAGGTYNEQFF.

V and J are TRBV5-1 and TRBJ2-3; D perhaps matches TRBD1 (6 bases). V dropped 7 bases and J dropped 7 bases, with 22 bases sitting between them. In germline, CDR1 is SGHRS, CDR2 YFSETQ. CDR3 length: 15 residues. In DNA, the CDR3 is TGCGCCAGCGCCCTCCCCGGGGCCCAGGGGAATACGCAGTATTTT. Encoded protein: CASALPGAQGNTQYF.

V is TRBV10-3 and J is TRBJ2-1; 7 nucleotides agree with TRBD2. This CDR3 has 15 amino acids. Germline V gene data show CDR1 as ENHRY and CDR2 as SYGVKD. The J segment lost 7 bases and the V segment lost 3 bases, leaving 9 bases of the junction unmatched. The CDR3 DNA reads TGTGCCATCAGTGACCGTGCGGGAGAAGGAAATGAGCAGTTCTTC. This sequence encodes CAISDRAGEGNEQFF.

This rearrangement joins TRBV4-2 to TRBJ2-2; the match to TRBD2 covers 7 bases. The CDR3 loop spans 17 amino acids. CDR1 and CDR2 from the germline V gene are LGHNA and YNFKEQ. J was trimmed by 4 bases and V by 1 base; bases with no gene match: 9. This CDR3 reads CASSQAPSGGGTGELFF. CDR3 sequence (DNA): TGTGCCAGCAGCCAAGCGCCGTCGGGGGGTGGCACCGGGGAGCTGTTTTTT.

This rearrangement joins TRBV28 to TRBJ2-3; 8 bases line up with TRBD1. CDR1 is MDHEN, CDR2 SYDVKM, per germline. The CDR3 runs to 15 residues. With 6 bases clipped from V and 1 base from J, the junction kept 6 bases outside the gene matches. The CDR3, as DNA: TGTGCCAGCAGCCCAGGGGGCGCACGCACAGATACGCAGTATTTT. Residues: CASSPGGARTDTQYF. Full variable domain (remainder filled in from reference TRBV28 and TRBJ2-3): DVKVTQSSRYLVKRTGEKVFLECVQDMDHENMFWYRQDPGLGLRLIYFSYDVKMKEKGDIPEGYSVSREKKERFSLILESASTNQTSMYLCASSPGGARTDTQYFGPGTRLTVL.

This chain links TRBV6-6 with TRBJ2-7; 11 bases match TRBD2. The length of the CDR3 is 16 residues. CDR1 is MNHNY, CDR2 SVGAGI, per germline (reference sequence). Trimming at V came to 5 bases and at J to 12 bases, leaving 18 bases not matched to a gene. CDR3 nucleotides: TGTGCCAGCAGTAACCCCGGGACTAGCGGAATTCGAATTATGTACTTC. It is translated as CASSNPGTSGIRIMYF.

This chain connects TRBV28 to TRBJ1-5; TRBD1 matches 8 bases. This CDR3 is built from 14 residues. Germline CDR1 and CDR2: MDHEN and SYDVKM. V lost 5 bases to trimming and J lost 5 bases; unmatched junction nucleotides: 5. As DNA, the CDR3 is TGTGCCAGCAGTACGGACAGGGTCGATCAGCCCCAGCATTTT. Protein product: CASSTDRVDQPQHF. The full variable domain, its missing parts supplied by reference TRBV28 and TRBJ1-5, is DVKVTQSSRYLVKRTGEKVFLECVQDMDHENMFWYRQDPGLGLRLIYFSYDVKMKEKGDIPEGYSVSREKKERFSLILESASTNQTSMYLCASSTDRVDQPQHFGDGTRLSIL.